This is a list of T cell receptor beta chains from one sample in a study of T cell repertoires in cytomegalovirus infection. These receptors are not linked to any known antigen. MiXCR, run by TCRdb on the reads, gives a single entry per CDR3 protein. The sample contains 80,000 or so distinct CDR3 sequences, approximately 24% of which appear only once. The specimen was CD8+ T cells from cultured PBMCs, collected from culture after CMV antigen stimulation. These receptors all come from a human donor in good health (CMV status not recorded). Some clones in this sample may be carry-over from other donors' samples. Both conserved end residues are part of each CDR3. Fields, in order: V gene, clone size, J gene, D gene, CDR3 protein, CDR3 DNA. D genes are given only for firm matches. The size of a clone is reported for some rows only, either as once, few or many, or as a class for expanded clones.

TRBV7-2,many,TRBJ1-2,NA,CASSPRRAPIDGYTF,TGTGCCAGCAGCCCCAGACGTGCCCCCATCGATGGCTACACCTTC
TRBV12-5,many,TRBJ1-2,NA,CASGSPDPVGYTF,TGTGCTAGTGGTTCCCCGGACCCTGTGGGCTACACCTTC
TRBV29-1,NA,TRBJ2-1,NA,CSVQQGYEQFF,TGCAGCGTTCAACAGGGCTATGAGCAGTTCTTC
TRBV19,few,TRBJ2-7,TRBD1,CASSPGRGPYEQYF,TGTGCCAGTAGCCCGGGCAGGGGGCCCTACGAGCAGTACTTC
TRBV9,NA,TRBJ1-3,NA,CASSVDRDPGNTIYF,TGTGCCAGCAGCGTAGACAGGGACCCTGGAAACACCATATATTTT
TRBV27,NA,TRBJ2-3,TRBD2,CASIQLAGAAKDTQYF,TGTGCCAGCATCCAACTAGCGGGAGCGGCAAAAGATACGCAGTATTTT
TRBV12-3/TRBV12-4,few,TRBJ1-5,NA,CASSAGDLNQPQHF,TGTGCCAGCAGTGCCGGGGACTTAAATCAGCCCCAGCATTTT
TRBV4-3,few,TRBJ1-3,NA,CASSQDDVSGNTIYF,TGCGCCAGCAGCCAAGATGACGTCTCTGGAAACACCATATATTTT
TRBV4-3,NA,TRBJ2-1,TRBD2,CASSHPGTSGGNEQFF,TGCGCCAGCAGCCATCCCGGGACTAGCGGGGGCAATGAGCAGTTCTTC
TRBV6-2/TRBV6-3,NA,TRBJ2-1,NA,CASSYGGAMSEQFF,TGTGCCAGCAGTTACGGGGGGGCTATGAGTGAGCAGTTCTTC
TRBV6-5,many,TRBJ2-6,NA,CASSYRVPGANVLTF,TGTGCCAGCAGTTACAGGGTCCCTGGGGCCAACGTCCTGACTTTC
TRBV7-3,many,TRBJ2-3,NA,CASSPGTTDTQYF,TGTGCCAGCAGCCCTGGGACCACAGATACGCAGTATTTT
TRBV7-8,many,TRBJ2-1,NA,CASSMGRDKYNEQFF,TGTGCCAGCAGCATGGGGCGGGACAAGTACAATGAGCAGTTCTTC
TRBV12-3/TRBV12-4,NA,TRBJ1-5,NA,CASTLGGNQPQHF,TGTGCCAGCACTCTCGGGGGCAATCAGCCCCAGCATTTT
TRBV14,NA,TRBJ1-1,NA,CASSQVPNTEAFF,TGTGCCAGCAGCCAAGTCCCGAACACTGAAGCTTTCTTT
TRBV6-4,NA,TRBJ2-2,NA,CASSDSRFSLTVENTGELFF,TGTGCCAGCAGTGACTCGAGGTTCTCTCTCACTGTTGAGAACACCGGGGAGCTGTTTTTT
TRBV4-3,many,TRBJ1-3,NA,CASSQGGQSTGNTIYF,TGCGCCAGCAGCCAAGGCGGACAGTCAACTGGAAACACCATATATTTT
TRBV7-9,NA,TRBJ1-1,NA,CASSRSQELNTEAFF,TGTGCCAGCAGCCGATCCCAGGAGCTGAACACTGAAGCTTTCTTT
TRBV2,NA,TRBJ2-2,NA,CASVPENTGELFF,TGTGCCAGCGTTCCGGAAAACACCGGGGAGCTGTTTTTT
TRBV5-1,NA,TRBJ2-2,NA,CASSYWAVGELFF,TGCGCCAGCAGTTATTGGGCCGTCGGGGAGCTGTTTTTT
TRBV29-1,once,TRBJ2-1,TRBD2,CSAGTSGVYNKQFF,TGCAGCGCCGGGACTAGCGGGGTTTACAATAAGCAGTTCTTC
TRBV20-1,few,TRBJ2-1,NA,CSGGTGRDSYNEQFF,TGCAGTGGCGGGACTGGGCGGGACTCCTACAATGAGCAGTTCTTC
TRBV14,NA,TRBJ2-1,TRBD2,CASRPFLGLAGGSSYNEQFF,TGTGCCAGCAGACCCTTCCTAGGACTAGCGGGGGGGAGCTCCTACAATGAGCAGTTCTTC
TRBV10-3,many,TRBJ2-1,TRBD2,CALSGSGKDNEQFF,TGTGCCTTGTCGGGTAGCGGGAAAGACAATGAGCAGTTCTTC
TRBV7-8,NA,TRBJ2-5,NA,CASSPWTDQETQYF,TGTGCCAGCAGCCCTTGGACAGACCAAGAGACCCAGTACTTC
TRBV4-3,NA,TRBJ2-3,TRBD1,CASSQQRGGTGDTDTQYF,TGCGCCAGCAGCCAGCAAAGGGGTGGGACAGGGGACACAGATACGCAGTATTTT
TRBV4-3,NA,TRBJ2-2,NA,CASSQEGGELFF,TGCGCCAGCAGCCAAGAGGGTGGGGAGCTGTTTTTT
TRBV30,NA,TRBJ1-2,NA,CAWSYGEGAYGYTF,TGTGCCTGGAGTTACGGCGAAGGGGCATATGGCTACACCTTC
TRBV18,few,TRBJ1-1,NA,CASSPGTTNTEAFF,TGTGCCAGCTCACCAGGGACAACGAACACTGAAGCTTTCTTT
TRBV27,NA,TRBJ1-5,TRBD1,CASSGQGNQPQHF,TGTGCCAGTAGCGGACAGGGCAATCAGCCCCAGCATTTT
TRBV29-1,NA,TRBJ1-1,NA,CSVDPGLEAFF,TGCAGCGTTGATCCTGGGCTTGAAGCTTTCTTT
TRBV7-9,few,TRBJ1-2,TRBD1,CASSQGDLDYGYTF,TGTGCCAGCAGTCAGGGGGATTTAGACTATGGCTACACCTTC
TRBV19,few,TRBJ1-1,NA,CASSISVTEAFF,TGTGCCAGTAGTATTTCGGTCACTGAAGCTTTCTTT
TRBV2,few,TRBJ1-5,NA,CASSELWEGGNQPQHF,TGTGCCAGCAGTGAACTCTGGGAGGGAGGGAATCAGCCCCAGCATTTT
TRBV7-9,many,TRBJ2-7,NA,CASSPGNEQYF,TGTGCCAGCAGCCCCGGGAACGAGCAGTACTTC
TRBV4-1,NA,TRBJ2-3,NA,CASSQDRAASTDTQYF,TGCGCCAGCAGCCAAGATAGGGCAGCTAGCACAGATACGCAGTATTTT
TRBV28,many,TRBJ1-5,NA,CASSAPTGSGQPQHF,TGTGCCAGCAGTGCTCCCACAGGGTCGGGACAGCCCCAGCATTTT
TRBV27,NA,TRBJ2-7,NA,CASSLSPGKVMLGEQYF,TGTGCCAGCAGTTTATCCCCCGGAAAAGTAATGCTGGGCGAGCAGTACTTC
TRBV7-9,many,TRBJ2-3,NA,CASSPLRGVSTDTQYF,TGTGCCAGCAGCCCCTTGCGAGGTGTGTCCACAGATACGCAGTATTTT
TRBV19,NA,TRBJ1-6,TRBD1,CASTGQGYSPLHF,TGTGCCAGTACCGGACAGGGGTACTCACCCCTCCACTTT
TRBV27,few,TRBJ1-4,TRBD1,CASSPTGIYEKLFF,TGTGCCAGCAGCCCGACAGGGATTTATGAAAAACTGTTTTTT
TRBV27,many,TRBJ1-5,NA,CASRGVYSNQPQHF,TGTGCCAGCAGGGGGGTTTATAGCAATCAGCCCCAGCATTTT
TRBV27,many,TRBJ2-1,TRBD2,CASYGGASYNEQFF,TGTGCCAGTTACGGGGGGGCATCCTACAATGAGCAGTTCTTC
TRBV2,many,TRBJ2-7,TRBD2,CASKREGATYEQYF,TGTGCCAGCAAGCGGGAGGGGGCTACTTACGAGCAGTACTTC
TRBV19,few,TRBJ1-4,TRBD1,CASMDGQGSEKLFF,TGTGCCAGTATGGACGGACAGGGGTCTGAAAAACTGTTTTTT
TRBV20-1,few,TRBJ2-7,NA,CSARIRAQVGQYF,TGCAGTGCTAGAATCCGGGCCCAGGTTGGGCAGTACTTC
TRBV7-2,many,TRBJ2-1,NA,CASSLNWGGSNEQFF,TGTGCCAGCAGCTTAAATTGGGGAGGTTCCAATGAGCAGTTCTTC